These 29 T cell receptor beta chains originate from one sample sequenced in a study of molecular identifiers for immune sequencing clone quantification. TCRdb passed the PCR reads through MiXCR, listing each CDR3 protein once. Of approximately 680,000 distinct CDR3 sequences in the sample, roughly 27% are singletons; the top ten hold about 0.81%. Material: naive CD8+ T cells from blood, with Jurkat cell RNA spiked in. Documented subset: FACS-sorted CD8+CD4-CCR7+CD45RA+ naive T cells. These receptors all come from a human donor in good health. Some libraries in this study had Jurkat cell RNA spiked in.

This clonotype was seen repeatedly, ten times or more. The rearrangement links TRBV7-2 to TRBJ2-7, with TRBD1 matching over 8 bases. The CDR3 loop spans 14 amino acids. The germline CDR1 and CDR2 sequences are SGHTA and FQGNSA. V shed 5 bases, J shed 3 bases, and the junction held 6 bases outside the gene matches. The CDR3 loop reads CASSTGGSSYEQYF. CDR3 nucleotides: TGTGCCAGCAGCACAGGGGGAAGTAGCTACGAGCAGTACTTC.

This clonotype was recorded at least ten times. The J gene is TRBJ1-4, the V gene TRBV4-3; D is ambiguous. Trimming removed 0 bases from V and 0 bases from J, with 8 bases in between. Germline V gene lookup returns CDR1 LGHNA and CDR2 YSLEER. CDR3 length equals 16 residues. CDR3 sequence (DNA): TGCGCCAGCAGCCAAGATTCGGGTGCAACTAATGAAAAACTGTTTTTT. Its protein is CASSQDSGATNEKLFF.

The chain combines TRBV7-9 with TRBJ2-1, with D possibly TRBD1 on 5 matching bases. The CDR3 has 16 amino acids. Germline V gives CDR1 SEHNR, CDR2 FQNEAQ (reference sequence). Between the trimmed V and J ends, which lost 5 bases and 0 bases, there was a span of 14 bases. In DNA form, the CDR3 reads TGTGCCAGCAGCCCAACAGGATTGAGCTCCTACAATGAGCAGTTCTTC. Residues: CASSPTGLSSYNEQFF.

The V call is TRBV12-3 or TRBV12-4, the J call TRBJ2-2, with a tentative D call TRBD2 (6 bases). The CDR3 sequence is 17 residues long. Trimming took off 2 bases at V and 0 bases at J, with 13 bases between the two ends. The CDR3 loop reads CASSLIESGPNTGELFF. CDR3 nucleotides: TGTGCCAGCAGTTTAATTGAAAGCGGGCCGAACACCGGGGAGCTGTTTTTT.

This clonotype appeared once. A much larger clonotype is one base distant, so this may be a read error. The V call is TRBV4-3, the J call TRBJ2-3, with D possibly matching TRBD1 (5 bases). The germline CDR1 and CDR2 sequences are LGHNA and YSLEER. The CDR3 runs 16 residues. CDR3 residues: CANSQDRQGLGDTQYF. Here the CDR3 DNA reads TGCGCCAACAGCCAAGATCGGCAGGGATTGGGTGATACGCAGTATTTT.

This clonotype was found a few times. CDR3 loop: CATSRDAWGLYEQYF. The CDR3 nucleotides read TGTGCCACCAGCAGAGATGCTTGGGGGCTCTACGAGCAGTACTTC. V and J are TRBV15 and TRBJ2-7; D may be TRBD1 (6 bases). Germline lookup yields CDR1 LNHNV and CDR2 YYDKDF (reference sequence). Trimming cost V 0 bases and J 3 bases, with 12 bases left between them. CDR3 length equals 15 residues.

The genes are TRBV30 and TRBJ2-1; TRBD1 agrees at 7 bases. The CDR3 length is 15 residues. V lost 4 bases to trimming and J lost 2 bases; unmatched junction nucleotides: 8. In germline, CDR1 is GTSNPN, CDR2 SVGIG (reference sequence). CDR3 loop: CAWTWDSRTYNEQFF. CDR3 in DNA: TGTGCCTGGACCTGGGACAGCAGGACCTACAATGAGCAGTTCTTC.

About this clonotype itself: This may arise from a read error, as a much more abundant clone is one base away. The chain uses TRBV28 and TRBJ2-3; the D gene could be TRBD1 or TRBD2 (5 bases each). The CDR3 covers 14 residues. CDR1 MDHEN and CDR2 SYDVKM come from the germline V gene. The CDR3 bases are TGTGCCAGCAGTTTCGGGACGAACACAGGTACGCAGTATTTT. Translated: CASSFGTNTGTQYF.

Worth noting for this clonotype: Being one base from a much bigger clone, this may be a read error. V is TRBV4-1 and J is TRBJ2-1, with 9 bases aligning to TRBD2. The CDR3 has 14 amino acids. The germline gives CDR1 MGHRA, CDR2 YSYEKL. CDR3 nucleotides: TGCGCCAGCCGCCAAGTAGGACTAGCGTATGAGCAGTTCTTC. This codes for CASRQVGLAYEQFF.

A remark on this clonotype: It may be a read error: a sequence one base away is much more abundant. The chain couples TRBV10-3 to TRBJ2-5, with D unresolved. Trimming took off 8 bases at V and 4 bases at J, with 11 bases between the two ends. Germline V gene lookup returns CDR1 ENHRY and CDR2 SYGVKD. The CDR3 runs to 12 residues. The CDR3 coding sequence is TGTGCCATCCTGGACGCTGGAGAGACCCAGTACTTC. This translates into CAILDAGETQYF.

This clonotype appeared once. The genes are TRBV10-3 and TRBJ2-1; TRBD2 matches at 13 bases. The J call could be wrong; TRBJ2-5 is a better fit for the DNA end. Germline V CDR1 and CDR2: ENHRY, SYGVKD. The length of the CDR3 is 17 residues. The CDR3, as DNA: TGTGCCATCAGTGAGTCAGTACTAGCGGGGGGGCAAGAGACCCAGTACTTC. This encodes CAISESVLAGGQETQYF.

At least ten counts were recorded for this clonotype. This chain uses TRBV2 with TRBJ2-3; D is unresolved. Germline-derived CDR1 and CDR2 are SNHLY and FYNNEI. Trimming stripped 4 bases from V and 7 bases from J, with 15 bases between. This CDR3 has 14 amino acids. In nucleotides, the CDR3 is TGTGCCAGCAGTGTATATGGTTCGCGGAATACGCAGTATTTT. It specifies CASSVYGSRNTQYF.

Comments on this clonotype: An end of the junction differs from the germline gene, which may be a read error. The DNA of the CDR3 is TGTGCCAGCAGTTTATCCCGGGAGTACTACGAGCGGTACTTC. Translated: CASSLSREYYERYF. This chain joins TRBV28 and TRBJ2-7; possibly TRBD2 for D (6 bases). Germline V gene lookup returns CDR1 MDHEN and CDR2 SYDVKM. This CDR3 has 14 residues.

The V gene is TRBV28, the J gene TRBJ1-5; D may be TRBD1 (5 bases). The germline V gene has CDR1 MDHEN and CDR2 SYDVKM. Trimming stripped 7 bases from V and 5 bases from J, with 21 bases between. The CDR3 runs to 16 residues. The CDR3 is CASTPRGQGGYQPQHF. CDR3 nucleotides: TGTGCCAGCACCCCGAGGGGTCAGGGAGGCTATCAGCCCCAGCATTTT.

This clonotype was counted many times. The chain links TRBV9 to TRBJ2-2; the D is unclear. Germline-derived CDR1 and CDR2 are SGDLS and YYNGEE. The ends were cut back, 4 bases at V and 4 bases at J, with 5 bases in the middle. The CDR3 is made up of 12 amino acids. Here the CDR3 DNA reads TGTGCCAGCAGCTGGAGCACCGGGGAGCTGTTTTTT. As protein: CASSWSTGELFF.

The J gene is TRBJ2-3, the V gene TRBV11-1; the match to TRBD2 covers 7 bases. CDR3 length equals 13 residues. The V and J ends lost 5 bases and 4 bases, in that order; junction bases with no gene match: 3. Germline CDR1 is SGHAT and CDR2 is FQDESV (reference sequence). The CDR3 here is CASSTGLPDTQYF. In DNA form, the CDR3 reads TGTGCCAGCAGCACGGGACTACCAGATACGCAGTATTTT. The full variable domain, rest sourced from reference TRBV11-1 and TRBJ2-3, is EAEVAQSPRYKITEKSQAVAFWCDPISGHATLYWYRQILGQGPELLVQFQDESVVDDSQLPKDRFSAERLKGVDSTLKIQPAELGDSAMYLCASSTGLPDTQYFGPGTRLTVL.

This clonotype has ten or more counts. J is TRBJ1-6 and V is TRBV4-3; 9 bases agree with TRBD1. The germline V gene encodes CDR1 LGHNA and CDR2 YSLEER. This CDR3 has 15 residues. The V segment lost 2 bases and the J segment 10 bases; nucleotides outside the gene matches: 6. The CDR3 spells CASSQYGTGKSPLHF. As DNA, the CDR3 is TGCGCCAGCAGCCAATACGGGACAGGGAAATCACCCCTCCACTTT.

This clonotype has a count of ten or more. Here the CDR3 DNA reads TGTGCCAGCAGCCCGGTTCTAGCTCGGTCCACAGATACGCAGTATTTT. Translated, it gives CASSPVLARSTDTQYF. This sequence joins TRBV5-5 and TRBJ2-3, with TRBD2 as a possible D gene (5 bases). V was trimmed by 4 bases and J by 2 bases, leaving 17 bases between them. The CDR3 covers 16 residues. Germline CDR1 SGHKS, CDR2 YYEKEE (reference sequence).

In this sample, this clonotype turned up many times. The chain joins TRBV4-3 to TRBJ2-7; possibly TRBD2 for D (6 bases). V gave up 0 bases and J gave up 2 bases, with 14 bases separating them. The CDR3 length is 16 residues. In germline, CDR1 is LGHNA, CDR2 YSLEER. The CDR3 sequence: CASSQDRGGATYEQYF. CDR3 coding DNA: TGCGCCAGCAGCCAAGATCGCGGCGGGGCGACCTACGAGCAGTACTTC.

This clonotype was found many times. The J gene is TRBJ2-3, the V gene TRBV12-3 or TRBV12-4, with 9 bases that match TRBD2. The ends lost 6 bases at V and 2 bases at J; junction bases unmatched: 6. The CDR3 runs to 15 residues. The CDR3 spells CASSFSGSYTDTQYF. CDR3 bases: TGTGCCAGCAGCTTTAGCGGGAGCTACACAGATACGCAGTATTTT.

CDR3 DNA: TGTGCCAGCAGCTTATCGGTCGAAAACACTGAAGCTTTCTTT. It codes for CASSLSVENTEAFF. V usage is TRBV13 and J usage is TRBJ1-1; D gene uncertain. V lost 2 bases and J lost 2, with 9 bases in between. The CDR3 is made up of 14 amino acids. The germline CDR1 and CDR2 sequences are PRHDT and FYEKMQ (reference sequence).

This clonotype was counted many times. The chain uses TRBV6-1 and TRBJ1-5; 7 bases map to TRBD1. Trimming removed 2 bases from V and 7 bases from J; junction bases left unmatched: 5. There are 14 residues in the CDR3. CDR1 is MNHNS, CDR2 SASEGT, per germline. This CDR3 is CASSEIRGRQPQHF. The CDR3, as DNA: TGTGCCAGCAGTGAAATAAGGGGGCGGCAGCCCCAGCATTTT.

In this sample, this clonotype turned up many times. This CDR3 reads CASRGQGTQYF. The DNA of the CDR3 is TGTGCCAGCAGGGGACAGGGGACCCAGTACTTC. This chain connects TRBV5-6 to TRBJ2-5; TRBD1 matches at 9 bases. The V gene end was trimmed by 5 bases and the J gene end by 7 bases; junction bases not matched to a gene: 0. In germline, CDR1 is SGHDT, CDR2 YYEEEE. The CDR3 is 11 amino acids.

This clonotype has a handful of counts. CDR3 in DNA: TGTGCCAGCAGTTACTCGAGGCTAGCGGGGGGCACAGATACGCAGTATTTT. Its protein product is CASSYSRLAGGTDTQYF. This chain connects TRBV6-6 to TRBJ2-3, with 10 bases aligning to TRBD2. The CDR3 is 17 amino acids. After removal of 0 bases from V and 1 base from J, the junction contained 4 bases not matched to a gene. Germline CDR1 MNHNY, CDR2 SVGAGI (reference sequence).

This clonotype appeared a few times. The chain has TRBV9 and TRBJ2-3, with D possibly TRBD2 on 6 matching bases. The CDR3 is 12 residues long. V was shortened by 3 bases and J by 7 bases, with 9 bases between the two germline ends. The V gene's germline CDR1 is SGDLS and CDR2 YYNGEE. The CDR3 DNA follows: TGTGCCAGCAGCGGCAGGGACTATACGCAGTATTTT. Amino acid sequence: CASSGRDYTQYF.

This clonotype occurred many times. The V call is TRBV20-1, the J call TRBJ2-3, with D tentatively TRBD2 (6 bases). V lost 0 bases, J lost 2 bases, and 24 bases lay in between. The germline V gene encodes CDR1 DFQATT and CDR2 SNEGSKA (reference sequence). The CDR3 is 19 residues long. The CDR3 nucleotides are TGCAGTGCTAGAGATACCCAGCGGGCGGTTATCATTTCCACAGATACGCAGTATTTT. Encoded protein: CSARDTQRAVIISTDTQYF.

The sample holds a few counts of this clonotype. CDR3 loop: CASSDILASTDTQYF. CDR3 in DNA: TGCGCCAGCAGTGACATCTTGGCTAGCACAGATACGCAGTATTTT. This chain joins TRBV10-2 and TRBJ2-3; D is ambiguous. Per the germline V gene, CDR1 is WSHSY and CDR2 is SAAADI. This CDR3 is built from 15 residues. V was shortened by 3 bases and J by 0 bases, with 10 bases between the two germline ends.

This clonotype was observed a few times. The V and J genes are TRBV19 and TRBJ2-1, with D tentatively TRBD1 (5 bases). Germline V lookup: CDR1 LNHDA, CDR2 SQIVND (reference sequence). V shed 2 bases and J shed 8 bases, with 19 bases lying between them. This CDR3 contains 16 residues. The CDR3 loop reads CASSITARALFDEQFF. In nucleotides, the CDR3 is TGTGCCAGTAGTATAACCGCCAGGGCGTTGTTCGATGAGCAGTTCTTC.

This clonotype showed up many times. The gene calls are TRBV28 and TRBJ2-7, with D tentatively TRBD2 (6 bases). The length of the CDR3 is 14 residues. V lost 1 base and J lost 3, with 10 bases in between. Germline V CDR1 and CDR2: MDHEN, SYDVKM. The CDR3 reads CASSLLRGFYEQYF. The CDR3 bases are TGTGCCAGCAGTTTATTGCGGGGATTCTACGAGCAGTACTTC.